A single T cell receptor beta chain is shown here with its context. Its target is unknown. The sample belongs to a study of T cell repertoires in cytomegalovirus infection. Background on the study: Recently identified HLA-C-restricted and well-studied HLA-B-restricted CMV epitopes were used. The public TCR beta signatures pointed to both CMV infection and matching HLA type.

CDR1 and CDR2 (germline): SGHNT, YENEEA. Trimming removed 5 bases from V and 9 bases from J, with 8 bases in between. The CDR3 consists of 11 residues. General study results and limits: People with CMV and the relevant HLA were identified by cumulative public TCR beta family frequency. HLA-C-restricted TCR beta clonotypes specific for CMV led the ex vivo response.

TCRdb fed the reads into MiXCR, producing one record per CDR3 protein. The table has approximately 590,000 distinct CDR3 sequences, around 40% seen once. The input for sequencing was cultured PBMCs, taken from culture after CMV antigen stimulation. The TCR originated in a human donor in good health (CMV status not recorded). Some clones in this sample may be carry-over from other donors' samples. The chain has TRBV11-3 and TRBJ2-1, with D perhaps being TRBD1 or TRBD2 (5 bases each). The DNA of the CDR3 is TGTGCCAGCAGCGGGGACGGTGAGCAGTTCTTC. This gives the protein CASSGDGEQFF.